The TCR beta chain under discussion was sequenced for a study of cytomegalovirus exposure and HLA in healthy donors. Notes on the study in general: According to an earlier analysis, most TCR beta V segments yielded productive rearrangements about 87% or about 30% of the time. It emerged from a later analysis that several of the most significant clusters appeared to be linked to common viral pathogens. For cytomegalovirus status, the classifier reportedly gave diagnoses with high specificity and sensitivity. There were approximately 150 TCR beta chains listed as cytomegalovirus-associated.

As to this clone: The antigen is unknown.

After removal of 2 bases from V and 0 bases from J, the junction contained 5 bases not matched to a gene. Germline V CDR1 and CDR2: PRHDT, FYEKMQ (reference sequence). The CDR3 is 17 residues long. Primers included in the PCR were 60 Vbeta and 13 Jbeta primers. Clones were read by immunoSEQ multiplex PCR, and TCRdb kept only the in-frame ones, dropping some. The sample holds about 140,000 clones; over 75% are singletons and the top ten take 8.8%. J is TRBJ2-7 and V is TRBV13; 12 bases map to TRBD2. Sequenced input: PBMCs. This receptor was taken from a woman aged 45-65 years in good health and CMV-seropositive. CDR3: CASSLKRTSGASYEQYF. CDR3 DNA: TGTGCCAGCAGCTTAAAGCGGACTAGCGGGGCCTCCTACGAGCAGTACTTC.